This T cell receptor beta chain comes out of a study of blood T cell repertoires in COVID-19. Across the whole study: Sites across the United States, Italy and Spain contributed samples from acute and convalescent COVID-19.

How the authors handled the data: Estimates of nucleated cell counts were drawn from the amplification of reference gene primers. Sequenced by immunoSEQ multiplex PCR; TCRdb stores in-frame clones only, minus some. For V, J and clone size, that table is used; D and trimming come from the DNA. The data contain 30,000 to 40,000 clones, around four fifths of them singletons. Concerning this clone: Other DNA sequences of this sample code for an identical CDR3.

Trimming took 0 bases from V and 5 from J, leaving 4 bases between them. Germline V CDR1 and CDR2: SGDLS, YYNGEE. The CDR3 contains 12 residues. The sequence came from a man aged 50 or older with active COVID-19. The sample comprised peripheral blood. The chain couples TRBV9 to TRBJ2-3, with no clear D. The CDR3, as DNA: TGTGCCAGCAGCGTAGCGGGAGATACGCAGTATTTT. This sequence encodes CASSVAGDTQYF.